Listed below are T cell receptor beta chains from one sample, sequenced in a study of control samples from healthy donors and cancer patients. Sequencing was performed with immunoSEQ multiplex PCR; in TCRdb, only in-frame clones are kept and a portion is missing. The repertoire holds approximately 160,000 clones, 92% seen once, with approximately 0.7% in the top ten. The sequencing input was blood. These receptors were obtained from a young woman in good health. The CDR3 runs from the conserved cysteine through the conserved F or W. D genes are given only for firm matches. Expanded clones get a size class; other rows say once, few or many, or leave the size out.

>.|TRBV27|TRBJ1-4|.
CASSPSLTGRSEKLFF
TGTGCCAGCAGCCCGTCCCTTACAGGGCGGAGTGAAAAACTGTTTTTT
>.|TRBV27|TRBJ2-7|.
CASSLQGYEQYF
TGTGCCAGCAGTTTGCAGGGCTACGAGCAGTACTTC
>.|TRBV2|TRBJ1-4|.
CASSLRFWREKLFF
TGTGCCAGCAGTCTCCGGTTCTGGCGAGAAAAACTGTTTTTT
>.|TRBV7-8|TRBJ2-1|.
CASSLARGTDRVRSYNEQFF
TGTGCCAGCAGCTTGGCGAGGGGGACGGACCGGGTGAGATCCTACAATGAGCAGTTCTTC
>TRBD1|TRBV10-3|TRBJ1-5|.
CAHSDREGQPQHF
TGTGCCCATTCTGACAGGGAAGGCCAGCCCCAGCATTTT
>TRBD1|TRBV10-3|TRBJ2-7|.
CAISPGGQGREQYF
TGTGCCATCAGTCCCGGGGGACAGGGAAGAGAGCAGTACTTC
>TRBD2|TRBV6-1|TRBJ2-1|.
CASSVDLAGAFNEQFF
TGTGCCAGCAGTGTTGATCTAGCGGGAGCTTTCAATGAGCAGTTCTTC
>TRBD1|TRBV19|TRBJ1-1|few
CASTKARGPTEAFF
TGTGCCAGCACTAAGGCCAGGGGGCCTACTGAAGCTTTCTTT
>.|TRBV29-1|TRBJ2-1|.
CSVELREHSYNEQFF
TGCAGCGTTGAGCTACGTGAGCACTCCTACAATGAGCAGTTCTTC
>TRBD1|TRBV7-2|TRBJ1-2|.
CASRSDREGGYTF
TGTGCCAGCAGGTCGGACAGGGAAGGAGGCTACACCTTC
>.|TRBV11-2|TRBJ2-1|once
CASSWRPLQGLGNEQFF
TGTGCCAGCAGCTGGAGACCTCTCCAGGGCCTGGGGAATGAGCAGTTCTTC
>.|TRBV19|TRBJ1-1|.
CASSMNGNTEAFF
TGTGCCAGTAGTATGAACGGAAACACTGAAGCTTTCTTT
>.|TRBV19|TRBJ2-5|.
CASSITSQETQYF
TGTGCCAGTAGTATCACCAGCCAAGAGACCCAGTACTTC
>TRBD1|TRBV28|TRBJ1-5|.
CASTQQHRGRIQPQHF
TGTGCCAGCACCCAGCAGCACAGGGGACGAATTCAGCCCCAGCATTTT
>TRBD1|TRBV6-5|TRBJ2-5|once
CASSVTGEQMTQYF
TGTGCCAGCAGCGTAACAGGGGAACAGATGACCCAGTACTTC
>.|TRBV25-1|TRBJ1-2|.
CASSEDRLSGGYTF
TGTGCCAGCAGTGAAGACAGGTTATCGGGAGGCTACACCTTC
>.|TRBV6-5|TRBJ2-3|.
CASTTEHTDTQYF
TGTGCCAGCACGACAGAACACACAGATACGCAGTATTTT
>.|TRBV18|TRBJ1-5|.
CASCYRADQPQHF
TGTGCCAGCTGTTACAGGGCCGATCAGCCCCAGCATTTT
>.|TRBV5-1|TRBJ1-4|.
CASSLSGGNEKLFF
TGCGCCAGCAGCTTGAGTGGGGGTAATGAAAAACTGTTTTTT
>TRBD1|TRBV5-4|TRBJ2-5|.
CASSLVDRGGPQYF
TGTGCCAGCAGCTTGGTCGACAGGGGGGGGCCCCAGTACTTC
>.|TRBV27|TRBJ2-7|.
CASSLGAAYEQYF
TGTGCCAGCAGTTTGGGAGCAGCCTACGAGCAGTACTTC
>.|TRBV2|TRBJ1-5|.
CASSALLQPQHF
TGTGCCAGCAGTGCACTGTTACAGCCCCAGCATTTT
>.|TRBV11-2|TRBJ2-7|.
CASSLAVIGRRSYEQYF
TGTGCCAGCAGCTTAGCGGTAATTGGGCGAAGATCCTACGAGCAGTACTTC
>.|TRBV6-4|TRBJ1-1|.
CASSDSPGSGRAFF
TGTGCCAGCAGTGACTCCCCAGGGTCCGGGAGAGCTTTCTTT
>.|TRBV4-3|TRBJ2-7|.
CASSQGDEQYF
TGCGCCAGCAGCCAAGGTGACGAGCAGTACTTC
>.|TRBV7-6|TRBJ2-1|.
CASSLTRYPPMSRRPDYNEQFF
TGTGCCAGCAGCTTAACGCGTTACCCCCCCATGTCCCGTCGGCCCGACTACAATGAGCAGTTCTTC
>TRBD1|TRBV4-1|TRBJ2-3|once
CASSPGTGAFTDTQYF
TGCGCCAGCAGCCCCGGGACAGGGGCTTTCACAGATACGCAGTATTTT
>TRBD2|TRBV9|TRBJ2-3|.
CASSRGLAGDTDTQYF
TGTGCCAGCAGCAGGGGTCTAGCGGGAGACACAGATACGCAGTATTTT
>TRBD2|TRBV19|TRBJ2-5|.
CASTMGGGPQETQYF
TGTGCCAGTACCATGGGGGGAGGGCCCCAAGAGACCCAGTACTTC
>.|TRBV29-1|TRBJ1-1|.
CSHGGLNTEAFF
TGCAGCCACGGGGGGTTGAACACTGAAGCTTTCTTT
>.|TRBV19|TRBJ1-2|.
CASTKGQTNYGYTF
TGTGCCAGTACTAAAGGACAGACAAACTATGGCTACACCTTC
>TRBD2|TRBV4-2|TRBJ2-5|.
CASSQEREGHETQYF
TGTGCCAGCAGCCAAGAGCGGGAGGGCCATGAGACCCAGTACTTC
>TRBD2|TRBV25-1|TRBJ2-7|.
CASSDGAGDRLEQYF
TGTGCCAGCAGTGATGGAGCGGGAGATAGGCTCGAGCAGTACTTC
>TRBD1|TRBV10-1|TRBJ1-1|.
CASRGTGRMNTEAFF
TGCGCCAGCAGGGGGACAGGAAGAATGAACACTGAAGCTTTCTTT
>.|TRBV18|TRBJ1-1|.
CASSPWGRDTEAFF
TGTGCCAGCTCACCCTGGGGGAGAGACACTGAAGCTTTCTTT
>.|TRBV19|TRBJ2-5|.
CASSITAGSWETQYF
TGTGCCAGTAGTATCACCGCCGGGTCGTGGGAGACCCAGTACTTC
>.|TRBV18|TRBJ1-5|.
CASSAYSNQPQHF
TGTGCCAGCTCAGCTTACAGCAATCAGCCCCAGCATTTT
>TRBD2|TRBV7-3|TRBJ2-5|.
CASSLSRSGREETQYF
TGTGCCAGCAGCCTCTCCCGTAGCGGGAGAGAAGAGACCCAGTACTTC
>.|TRBV5-1|TRBJ1-1|.
CASSLEVARGTEAFF
TGCGCCAGCAGCTTGGAGGTCGCCAGGGGCACTGAAGCTTTCTTT
>.|TRBV27|TRBJ2-2|.
CASISQNTGELFF
TGTGCCAGCATTAGCCAGAACACCGGGGAGCTGTTTTTT
>.|TRBV6-5|TRBJ1-2|.
CASSYLYRVERNGYTF
TGTGCCAGCAGTTACTTATACAGGGTTGAGAGGAATGGCTACACCTTC
>.|TRBV5-5|TRBJ2-3|.
CASSFGDTQYF
TGTGCCAGCAGCTTTGGAGATACGCAGTATTTT
>.|TRBV3-1/TRBV3-2|TRBJ2-5|.
CASSQAGGPETQYF
TGTGCCAGCAGCCAAGCCGGGGGCCCAGAGACCCAGTACTTC
>.|TRBV6-4|TRBJ2-1|.
CASSKTAYNEQFF
TGTGCCAGCAGTAAGACAGCTTACAATGAGCAGTTCTTC
>.|TRBV6-5|TRBJ2-3|once
CASSLSERVSTDTQYF
TGTGCCAGCAGTTTAAGCGAGCGGGTTAGCACAGATACGCAGTATTTT
>TRBD1|TRBV19|TRBJ2-5|.
CASSMDRSETQYF
TGTGCCAGTAGTATGGACAGGTCTGAGACCCAGTACTTC
>.|TRBV19|TRBJ2-7|.
CASSISGSSYEQYF
TGTGCCAGTAGTATCAGCGGTAGCTCCTACGAGCAGTACTTC
>.|TRBV29-1|TRBJ2-2|.
CSVERMGTGELFF
TGCAGCGTTGAGCGCATGGGCACCGGGGAGCTGTTTTTT
>.|TRBV29-1|TRBJ1-1|.
CSVLALLGSGAEAFF
TGCAGCGTTCTTGCATTATTGGGGTCTGGCGCTGAAGCTTTCTTT
>.|TRBV7-9|TRBJ2-2|.
CASSRVVGNSGELFF
TGTGCCAGCAGCAGGGTAGTGGGAAACTCCGGGGAGCTGTTTTTT
>.|TRBV3-1/TRBV3-2|TRBJ1-4|.
CASSQDPPPWGVYEKLFF
TGTGCCAGCAGCCAAGACCCCCCGCCCTGGGGTGTATATGAAAAACTGTTTTTT
>.|TRBV7-2|TRBJ2-1|.
CASSLVVGKEQFF
TGTGCCAGCAGCTTAGTCGTGGGGAAGGAGCAGTTCTTC
>TRBD2|TRBV3-1/TRBV3-2|TRBJ2-1|.
CASSAAGTSGYNEQFF
TGTGCCAGCAGCGCTGCTGGGACTAGCGGCTACAATGAGCAGTTCTTC
>.|TRBV24-1|TRBJ1-5|.
CATSDLLGPQHF
TGTGCCACCAGTGATTTGCTTGGGCCCCAGCATTTT
>.|TRBV18|TRBJ2-5|.
CASSPEAGETQYF
TGTGCCAGCTCACCGGAGGCGGGGGAGACCCAGTACTTC
>TRBD2|TRBV6-4|TRBJ2-7|few
CAREFPGTSGRARVSYEQYF
TGTGCCAGGGAATTCCCCGGGACTAGCGGGAGAGCAAGGGTCTCCTACGAGCAGTACTTC
>TRBD2|TRBV14|TRBJ2-2|.
CASSQAFGRGTGELFF
TGTGCCAGCAGCCAAGCTTTCGGGAGGGGGACCGGGGAGCTGTTTTTT
>TRBD1|TRBV4-1|TRBJ1-5|.
CASSQGTGTRQPQHF
TGCGCCAGCAGCCAAGGGACAGGGACCAGGCAGCCCCAGCATTTT
>.|TRBV12-3/TRBV12-4|TRBJ1-2|.
CASSQTGQGYTF
TGTGCCAGCAGTCAGACGGGGCAGGGCTACACCTTC